These T cell receptor beta chains were read from a single sample in a study of blood T cell repertoires in COVID-19. The protocol was immunoSEQ multiplex PCR, while the TCRdb copy is restricted to in-frame clones and leaves out a portion. The sample shows about half a million clones, roughly 88% of them seen only once. Sequencing was carried out using peripheral blood. The receptors come from a human donor in a cohort sampled during active COVID-19. Each CDR3 is given without its conserved first and last residue.

TRBV15	TRBJ1-2	ATSRGTDRGVNGYT
TRBV19	TRBJ1-1	ASRVGPSLMNTEAF
TRBV4-2	TRBJ1-2	ASSPLGTQTNYGYT
TRBV30	TRBJ2-6	AWSGDRDSPGANVLT
TRBV29-1	TRBJ1-3	SVERGHTIY
TRBV6-5	TRBJ1-1	ASSYSRLGTEAF
TRBV9	TRBJ2-7	ASSPLSGRRTYEQY
TRBV27	TRBJ1-1	ASTSRGVNTEAF
TRBV7-2	TRBJ2-5	ASSLIRQGRAQETQY
TRBV9	TRBJ2-3	ASSAQLSTDTQY
TRBV28	TRBJ2-7	ASRPLGVAGAVSYEQY
TRBV5-6	TRBJ1-1	ASSLGQGASYAEAF
TRBV7-2	TRBJ2-1	ASISPGGLSYNEQF
TRBV6-6	TRBJ2-1	AGSETSGSYNEQF
TRBV19	TRBJ2-7	ASGWTSGNPYEQY
TRBV19	TRBJ2-3	ASKRVSTDTQY
TRBV7-2	TRBJ2-2	ASSYVQGTTGELF
TRBV15	TRBJ1-6	ATSRDREGANSPLH
TRBV3-1/TRBV3-2	TRBJ2-3	ASSQETSGRADTQY
TRBV19	TRBJ2-1	ASSMPGLAVTYNEQF
TRBV7-2	TRBJ1-5	ASSSDSHSNQPQH
TRBV10-2	TRBJ2-3	ASRLGQISGRASGDTQY
TRBV6-5	TRBJ1-1	ASRTTGLNTEAF
TRBV6-5	TRBJ2-1	ASSLRGGFYNEQF
TRBV5-1	TRBJ2-1	ASSLAPSNYEQF
TRBV30	TRBJ2-3	AWSPGTGGTDTQY
TRBV7-3	TRBJ2-1	ASSLREASYNEQF
TRBV19	TRBJ2-1	ASSLAGGPQQF